This T cell receptor (beta chain) was recovered during a study of T cells in Graves' hyperthyroidism and ophthalmopathy. To note about this clonotype: Its specificity is not known.

Findings and caveats of the study: In the blood, most expanded thyroid clonotypes above 0.001 appeared as well.

Amplification targeted TCR beta CDR3 regions from RNA transcripts. First-round RT-PCR with HTBI primers amplified the TCR CDR3 region. TCRdb used MiXCR to reprocess the multiplex PCR reads, holding one entry per CDR3 protein. The profile covers about 98,000 distinct CDR3 sequences, with approximately 39% appearing a single time and 10% taken by the ten largest. Patients were excluded for uncontrolled infection, other autoimmune disease, pregnancy or lactation. Sequencing input: peripheral blood or thyroid tissue (not recorded which). The receptor was derived from a woman in her 30s with Graves' hyperthyroidism.

CDR3 in amino acids: CATSSAGTVGSWNTEAFF. Here the CDR3 DNA reads TGTGCCACCAGCAGCGCGGGGACAGTCGGGTCCTGGAACACTGAAGCTTTCTTT. The V and J genes are TRBV15 and TRBJ1-1, with 7 nucleotides matching TRBD1. The length of the CDR3 is 18 residues. CDR1 is LNHNV, CDR2 YYDKDF, per germline (reference sequence). The V segment lost 3 bases and the J segment 1 base; nucleotides outside the gene matches: 14.